The 14 T cell receptor beta chains below were found in one sample sequenced in a study of cytomegalovirus exposure and HLA in healthy donors. The method was immunoSEQ multiplex PCR; TCRdb's version includes in-frame clones alone and lacks a portion of them. The table shows approximately 190,000 clones, with approximately 84% occurring only once. The sequenced material came from PBMCs. The origin of the receptors is a young man in good health and CMV-seropositive.

V gene TRBV9 combines with J gene TRBJ2-1; 8 nucleotides agree with TRBD2. There are 16 residues in the CDR3. Germline values: CDR1 SGDLS, CDR2 YYNGEE. Unmatched junction bases numbered 5, after V lost 3 bases and J lost 0 bases. The CDR3 DNA is TGTGCCAGCAGCGGGCCTGCGGGGGGCTCCTACAATGAGCAGTTCTTC. This gives the protein CASSGPAGGSYNEQFF.

This clone appeared a single time. This rearrangement joins TRBV29-1 to TRBJ2-5, with D maybe TRBD2 (5 bases). Germline CDR1 SQVTM, CDR2 ANQGSEA. CDR3 length: 14 residues. Between the trimmed V and J ends, which lost 2 bases and 2 bases, there was a span of 12 bases. This chain's CDR3 is CSVELAGQQETQYF. The CDR3 nucleotides read TGCAGCGTTGAACTCGCGGGCCAGCAAGAGACCCAGTACTTC. The whole variable domain, filled in from reference TRBV29-1 and TRBJ2-5, reads SAVISQKPSRDICQRGTSLTIQCQVDSQVTMMFWYRQQPGQSLTLIATANQGSEATYESGFVIDKFPISRPNLTFSTLTVSNMSPEDSSIYLCSVELAGQQETQYFGPGTRLLVL.

The gene calls are TRBV9 and TRBJ2-3; the D gene is possibly TRBD2 (5 bases). The CDR3 contains 15 residues. Germline V gene data show CDR1 as SGDLS and CDR2 as YYNGEE. V was clipped by 1 base and J by 2 bases, with 11 bases between them. This CDR3 is CASSVSSGFTDTQYF. The CDR3 DNA reads as TGTGCCAGCAGCGTATCGAGCGGATTCACAGATACGCAGTATTTT.

This chain uses TRBV29-1 with TRBJ2-5, with 9 bases matching TRBD2. From germline, CDR1 is SQVTM and CDR2 ANQGSEA. Unmatched junction bases numbered 0, after V lost 4 bases and J lost 3 bases. The CDR3 sequence is 12 residues long. The CDR3 bases are TGCAGCGTTGGACTAGCGGAAGAGACCCAGTACTTC. It encodes CSVGLAEETQYF. Combining the CDR3 with reference TRBV29-1 and TRBJ2-5 gives the whole variable domain SAVISQKPSRDICQRGTSLTIQCQVDSQVTMMFWYRQQPGQSLTLIATANQGSEATYESGFVIDKFPISRPNLTFSTLTVSNMSPEDSSIYLCSVGLAEETQYFGPGTRLLVL.

The rearrangement joins TRBV30 to TRBJ2-1; perhaps TRBD1 as D (6 bases). Trimming removed 2 bases from V and 8 bases from J, with 19 bases in between. The CDR3 is 15 residues long. Germline CDR1 and CDR2: GTSNPN and SVGIG (reference sequence). The CDR3 DNA is TGTGCCTGGAGTCTGGGGGCCGAGGGGGTCGATGAGCAGTTCTTC. This sequence encodes CAWSLGAEGVDEQFF.

V usage is TRBV7-8 and J usage is TRBJ2-2, with 7 bases aligning to TRBD1. The CDR3 consists of 15 residues. The J segment lost 4 bases and the V segment lost 5 bases, leaving 7 bases of the junction unmatched. Germline lookup yields CDR1 SGHVS and CDR2 FQNEAQ. CDR3 nucleotide sequence: TGTGCCAGCAGCCTACGGACAGGCCCCACCGGGGAGCTGTTTTTT. It yields the protein CASSLRTGPTGELFF.

This clone was seen a single time. The gene calls are TRBV28 and TRBJ1-5; D uncertain. The germline CDR1 and CDR2 sequences are MDHEN and SYDVKM. This CDR3 has 17 amino acids. V was trimmed by 5 bases and J by 0 bases, leaving 17 bases between them. CDR3: CASSPYLTVYSNQPQHF. The CDR3 nucleotides are TGTGCCAGCAGTCCCTATTTAACGGTCTATAGCAATCAGCCCCAGCATTTT.

The chain combines TRBV30 with TRBJ2-7; 9 positions agree with TRBD2. V shed 0 bases, J shed 5 bases, and the junction held 5 bases outside the gene matches. The germline CDR1 and CDR2 sequences are GTSNPN and SVGIG (reference sequence). This CDR3 contains 14 residues. The CDR3: CAWSVGGGGDEQYF. In DNA, the CDR3 is TGTGCCTGGAGTGTGGGCGGCGGGGGGGACGAGCAGTACTTC. Together with reference TRBV30 and TRBJ2-7, the CDR3 gives the full variable domain: SQTIHQWPATLVQPVGSPLSLECTVEGTSNPNLYWYRQAAGRGLQLLFYSVGIGQISSEVPQNLSASRPQDRQFILSSKKLLLSDSGFYLCAWSVGGGGDEQYFGPGTRLTVT.

This chain links TRBV7-2 with TRBJ1-3; 8 positions agree with TRBD1. Germline loops: CDR1 SGHTA, CDR2 FQGNSA. The CDR3 is made up of 15 amino acids. V was pared by 5 bases and J by 0 bases, with 3 bases of the junction left unmatched. The chain's CDR3 is CASSDRGFSGNTIYF. CDR3 nucleotide sequence: TGTGCCAGCAGCGACAGGGGTTTCTCTGGAAACACCATATATTTT.

The chain joins TRBV4-1 to TRBJ2-7, with D perhaps matching TRBD2 (5 bases). The CDR3 extends over 12 amino acids. Trimming shortened V by 5 bases and J by 1 base, and 6 bases separated the two germline ends. Germline V lookup: CDR1 MGHRA, CDR2 YSYEKL. In nucleotides, the CDR3 is TGCGCCAGCAGCGGAGGATCCTACGAGCAGTACTTC. As protein: CASSGGSYEQYF.

The chain links TRBV4-1 to TRBJ2-7; a weak D match, TRBD2 (6 bases). This CDR3 is built from 14 residues. Germline-derived CDR1 and CDR2 are MGHRA and YSYEKL. V dropped 4 bases and J dropped 0 bases, with 10 bases sitting between them. The CDR3 spells CASSLGLGSYEQYF. CDR3 DNA sequence: TGCGCCAGCAGCCTGGGACTGGGCTCCTACGAGCAGTACTTC.

The chain links TRBV27 to TRBJ2-2, with TRBD1 identical over 9 bases. The CDR3 covers 16 residues. The germline V gene has CDR1 MNHEY and CDR2 SMNVEV (reference sequence). V lost 6 bases, J lost 9 bases, and 14 bases stayed unmatched. This CDR3 is CASSDPGQGLLRELFF. In DNA form, the CDR3 reads TGTGCCAGCAGCGACCCGGGACAGGGTTTGTTGAGGGAGCTGTTTTTT.

The CDR3: CASRDRGRLGQPQHF. The CDR3, as DNA: TGTGCCAGTCGGGACAGGGGGCGGTTGGGTCAGCCCCAGCATTTT. This chain links TRBV19 with TRBJ1-5, with 12 nucleotides matching TRBD1. Germline-derived CDR1 and CDR2 are LNHDA and SQIVND (reference sequence). V lost 8 bases, J lost 6 bases, and 8 bases stayed unmatched. The CDR3 runs to 15 residues.

The rearrangement links TRBV30 to TRBJ1-1; no clear D gene. In germline, CDR1 is GTSNPN, CDR2 SVGIG (reference sequence). Trimming took 8 bases from V and 3 from J, leaving 13 bases between them. The CDR3 covers 12 residues. Written as DNA, the CDR3 is TGTGCCGGGTCGGAGGTGGACACTGAAGCTTTCTTT. As protein: CAGSEVDTEAFF. Drawing the rest from reference TRBV30 and TRBJ1-1, the complete variable domain is SQTIHQWPATLVQPVGSPLSLECTVEGTSNPNLYWYRQAAGRGLQLLFYSVGIGQISSEVPQNLSASRPQDRQFILSSKKLLLSDSGFYLCAGSEVDTEAFFGQGTRLTVV.